The present entry profiles one TCR beta chain with its context. Germline CDR1 MNHEY, CDR2 SMNVEV (reference sequence). The trim removed 4 bases at V and 0 bases at J, leaving 2 bases unmatched. The CDR3 totals 15 residues. This specimen comes from a study of OX40 agonist ivuxolimab in advanced cancers. Whole-study context: Every 2 weeks, patients got intravenous ivuxolimab at one of six dose levels (0.01-10 mg/kg). Three patients showed partial responses: one hepatocellular carcinoma and two cutaneous melanoma cases. At roughly 83% male, the cohort had a mean age of approximately 64 years, ranging from about 20 to 90.

This table comes from immunoSEQ multiplex PCR, and its TCRdb copy is limited to in-frame clones, with some not included. The top ten clones hold 9.5% to 13% of a sample with around 43,000 clones, around nine tenths of them seen once. The origin of this receptor is an adult with an advanced solid tumor such as melanoma, head and neck, liver or kidney cancer. The source was CD4+ or CD8+ T cells sorted from blood, collected in a trial of the OX40 agonist ivuxolimab. The chain is built from TRBV27 and TRBJ2-3; 9 nucleotides align to TRBD2. CDR3 nucleotides: TGTGCCAGCAGTTCCGGACTAGCGAGCACAGATACGCAGTATTTT. Translating gives CASSSGLASTDTQYF.